These 8 T cell receptor beta chains were all obtained from the same sample, sequenced in a study of blood T cell repertoires in COVID-19. Only in-frame clones appear in the TCRdb table, and some are missing; sequencing was by immunoSEQ multiplex PCR. The sample carries under 200,000 clones, around 89% recorded once. Specimen: PBMCs or T cells enriched from blood (not recorded which). The receptors were gathered from a woman aged 18 to 35 who had recovered from COVID-19.

The rearrangement uses TRBV5-4 and TRBJ1-1, with D possibly being TRBD1 (5 bases). The germline gives CDR1 SGHNT, CDR2 YYREEE (reference sequence). With 5 bases removed from V and 4 bases from J, the gap between germline ends came to 15 bases. The CDR3 totals 14 residues. This CDR3 is CASRSVGEATEAFF. The CDR3 DNA follows: TGTGCCAGCAGGTCGGTGGGGGAGGCCACTGAAGCTTTCTTT. Full variable domain (rest looked up from reference TRBV5-4 and TRBJ1-1): ETGVTQSPTHLIKTRGQQVTLRCSSQSGHNTVSWYQQALGQGPQFIFQYYREEENGRGNFPPRFSGLQFPNYSSELNVNALELDDSALYLCASRSVGEATEAFFGQGTRLTVV.

The chain combines TRBV27 with TRBJ1-2; D not certain. The CDR3 spans 13 residues. Germline loops: CDR1 MNHEY, CDR2 SMNVEV (reference sequence). V was shortened by 2 bases and J by 7 bases, with 11 bases between the two germline ends. The CDR3 nucleotides are TGTGCCAGCAGTTTAAGGTCCGCAGGTGGCTACACCTTC. It translates to CASSLRSAGGYTF.

The chain links TRBV30 to TRBJ1-3; no reliable D call. Germline V CDR1 and CDR2: GTSNPN, SVGIG (reference sequence). Between the trimmed V and J ends, which lost 1 base and 10 bases, there was a span of 26 bases. The CDR3 extends over 17 amino acids. For the CDR3, the DNA is TGTGCCTGGAGTGAAGACACTCTCCGATATCGTGGTCGGACCATATATTTT. Protein: CAWSEDTLRYRGRTIYF.

The V and J genes are TRBV6-4 and TRBJ2-2, with 8 bases lining up with TRBD2. This CDR3 region has 14 residues. CDR1 and CDR2 from the germline V gene are MRHNA and SNTAGT. J gave up 3 bases and V 11 bases, and 8 bases lay outside the gene matches. The CDR3 protein is CAAARGADTGELFF. The CDR3 DNA is TGTGCCGCAGCGCGGGGGGCAGACACCGGGGAGCTGTTTTTT.

In DNA form, the CDR3 reads TGTGCCAGCAGGAATTCAGGGGTTCTCGGTGGCTACACCTTC. Translating it yields CASRNSGVLGGYTF. This rearrangement joins TRBV27 to TRBJ1-2; D might be TRBD1 (6 bases). The V gene lost 6 bases and the J gene lost 7 bases, with 18 bases spanning the gap. The CDR3 contains 14 residues. Germline loops: CDR1 MNHEY, CDR2 SMNVEV (reference sequence).

This clone was counted between two and nine times. CDR3 DNA: TGCAGTGTCAGTAGGGACAGTGAAGCTTTCTTT. This encodes CSVSRDSEAFF. The chain has TRBV20-1 and TRBJ1-1; 7 bases line up with TRBD1. The CDR3 sequence is 11 residues long. Trimming took 7 bases from V and 7 from J; bases not matched to a gene: 6. Germline-derived CDR1 and CDR2 are DFQATT and SNEGSKA (reference sequence).

The chain couples TRBV18 to TRBJ1-5, with 12 bases aligning to TRBD1. Trimming at V came to 4 bases and at J to 4 bases, leaving 8 bases not matched to a gene. The CDR3 runs 17 residues. Per the germline V gene, CDR1 is KGHSH and CDR2 is LQKENI. The chain's CDR3 is CASSQRDRGLGNQPQHF. The CDR3 nucleotides are TGTGCCAGCTCACAGAGGGACAGGGGGCTCGGGAATCAGCCCCAGCATTTT.

This sequence joins TRBV9 and TRBJ1-1, with D maybe TRBD1 (5 bases). The germline CDR1 and CDR2 sequences are SGDLS and YYNGEE. Trimming took 5 bases from V and 1 from J, leaving 15 bases between them. The CDR3 contains 15 residues. CDR3 coding DNA: TGTGCCAGCAGTGCCTGGGGGGGAAGGAACACTGAAGCTTTCTTT. This sequence encodes CASSAWGGRNTEAFF.